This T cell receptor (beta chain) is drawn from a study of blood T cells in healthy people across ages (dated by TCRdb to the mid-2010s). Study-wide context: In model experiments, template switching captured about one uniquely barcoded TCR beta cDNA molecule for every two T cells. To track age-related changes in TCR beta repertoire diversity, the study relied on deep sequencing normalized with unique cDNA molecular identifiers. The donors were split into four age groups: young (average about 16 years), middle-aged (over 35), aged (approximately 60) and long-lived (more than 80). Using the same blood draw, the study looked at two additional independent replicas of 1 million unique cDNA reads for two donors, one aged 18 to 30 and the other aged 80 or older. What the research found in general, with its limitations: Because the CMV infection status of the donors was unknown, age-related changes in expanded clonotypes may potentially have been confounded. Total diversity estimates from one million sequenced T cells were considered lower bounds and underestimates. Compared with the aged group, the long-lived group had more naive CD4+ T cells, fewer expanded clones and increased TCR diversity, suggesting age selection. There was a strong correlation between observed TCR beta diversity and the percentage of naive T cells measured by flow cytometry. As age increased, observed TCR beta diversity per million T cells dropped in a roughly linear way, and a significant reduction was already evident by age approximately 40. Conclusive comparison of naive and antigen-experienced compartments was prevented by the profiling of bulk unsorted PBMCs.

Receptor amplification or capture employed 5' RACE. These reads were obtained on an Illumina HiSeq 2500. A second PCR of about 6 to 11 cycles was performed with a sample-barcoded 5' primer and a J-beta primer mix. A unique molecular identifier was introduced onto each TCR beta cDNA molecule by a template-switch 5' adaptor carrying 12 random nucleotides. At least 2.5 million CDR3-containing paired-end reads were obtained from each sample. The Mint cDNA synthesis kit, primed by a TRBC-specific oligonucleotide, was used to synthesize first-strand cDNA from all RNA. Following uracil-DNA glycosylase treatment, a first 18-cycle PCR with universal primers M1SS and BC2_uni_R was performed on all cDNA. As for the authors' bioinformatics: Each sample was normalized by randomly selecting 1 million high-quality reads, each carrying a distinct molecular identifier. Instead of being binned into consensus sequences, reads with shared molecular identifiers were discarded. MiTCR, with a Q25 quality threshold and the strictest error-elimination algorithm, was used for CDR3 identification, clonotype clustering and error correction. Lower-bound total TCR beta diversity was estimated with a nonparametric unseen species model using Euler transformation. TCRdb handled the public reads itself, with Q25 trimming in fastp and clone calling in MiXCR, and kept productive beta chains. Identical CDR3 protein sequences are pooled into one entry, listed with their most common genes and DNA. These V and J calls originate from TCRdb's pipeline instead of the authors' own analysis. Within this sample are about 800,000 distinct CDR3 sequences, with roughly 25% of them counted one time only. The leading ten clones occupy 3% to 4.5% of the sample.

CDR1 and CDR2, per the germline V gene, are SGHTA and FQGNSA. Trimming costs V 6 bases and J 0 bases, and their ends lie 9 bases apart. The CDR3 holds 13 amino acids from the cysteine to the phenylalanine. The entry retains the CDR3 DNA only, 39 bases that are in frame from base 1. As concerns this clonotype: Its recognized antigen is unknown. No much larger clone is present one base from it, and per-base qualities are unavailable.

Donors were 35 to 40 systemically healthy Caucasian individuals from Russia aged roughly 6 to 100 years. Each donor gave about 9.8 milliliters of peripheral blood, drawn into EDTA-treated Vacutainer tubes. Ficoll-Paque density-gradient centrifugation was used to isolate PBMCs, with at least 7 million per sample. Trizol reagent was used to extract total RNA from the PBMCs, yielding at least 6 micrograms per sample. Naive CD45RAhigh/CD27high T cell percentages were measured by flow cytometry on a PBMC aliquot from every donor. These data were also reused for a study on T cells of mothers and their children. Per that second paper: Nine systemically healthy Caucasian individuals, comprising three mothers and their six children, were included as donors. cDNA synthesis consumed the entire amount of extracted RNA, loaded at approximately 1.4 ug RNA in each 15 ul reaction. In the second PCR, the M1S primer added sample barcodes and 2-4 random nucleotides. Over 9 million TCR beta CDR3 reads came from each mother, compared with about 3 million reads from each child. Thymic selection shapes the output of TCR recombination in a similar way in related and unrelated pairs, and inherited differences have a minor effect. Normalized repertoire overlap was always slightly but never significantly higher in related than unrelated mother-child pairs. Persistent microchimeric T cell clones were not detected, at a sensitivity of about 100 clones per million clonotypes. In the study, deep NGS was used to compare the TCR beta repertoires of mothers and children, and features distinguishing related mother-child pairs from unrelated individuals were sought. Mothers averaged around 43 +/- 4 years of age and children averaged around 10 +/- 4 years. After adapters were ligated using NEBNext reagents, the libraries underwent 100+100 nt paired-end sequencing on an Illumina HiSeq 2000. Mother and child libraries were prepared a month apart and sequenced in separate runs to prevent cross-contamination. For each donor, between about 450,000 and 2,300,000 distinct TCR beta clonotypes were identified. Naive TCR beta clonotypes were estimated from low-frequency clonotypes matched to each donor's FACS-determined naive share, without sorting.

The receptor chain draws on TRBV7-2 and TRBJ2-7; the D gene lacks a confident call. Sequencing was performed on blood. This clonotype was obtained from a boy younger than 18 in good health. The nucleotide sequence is TGTGCCAGCAGAAAAACAGCCTCCTACGAGCAGTACTTC. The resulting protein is CASRKTASYEQYF.